The clone carrying this T cell receptor (beta chain) was picked up a small number of times. The ends were cut back, 1 base at V and 7 bases at J, with 8 bases in the middle. The length of the CDR3 is 13 residues. This sample is drawn from a study of blood T cell repertoires in COVID-19. As for the study in general: Samples came from the United States, Italy and Spain, spanning acute and convalescent COVID-19. The analysed material was cDNA or gDNA that came from T cells, B-cell-depleted T cells, or PBMCs.

Recruits, aged roughly 18 to 100 years, lived in 24 US areas. The study assigned cohorts using participant-reported clinical history. Produced via immunoSEQ multiplex PCR; TCRdb's table is partial and in-frame only. The sample lists roughly 500,000 clones; 88% were seen once. Input material: PBMCs or T cells enriched from blood (not recorded which). The genes are TRBV12-3 or TRBV12-4 and TRBJ1-3, with unresolved D. This TCR derives from a woman aged 40 to 50 who had recovered from COVID-19. CDR3 in DNA: TGTGCCAGCAGTTTAGTGAGCTCCAACACCATATATTTT. Translation: CASSLVSSNTIYF.